The entry below describes one TCR beta chain. Its target is unknown. This entry comes from a study of T cell responses to AZD1222 COVID-19 vaccine. The data were produced by immunoSEQ multiplex PCR, yet TCRdb's version contains in-frame clones alone and is incomplete. In the table there are over 95,000 clones, roughly 83% of which are singletons. The germline V gene has CDR1 MNHEY and CDR2 SMNVEV (reference sequence). Trimming left V 2 bases short and J 4 bases short, with 3 bases between. This CDR3 comprises 13 residues. Findings and limits, study-wide: Reports indicate that nearly half of spike-specific TCRs are directed at unmutated variant regions. A rise in Spike-specific TCR breadth and depth followed two AZD1222 doses. Only 5 or 6 individuals given AZD1222 were seropositive at baseline. At 160-218 and 743-854, vaccine-associated CD4 TCRs were dominant, and they spanned spike.

The origin of this receptor is an adult who received the AZD1222 COVID-19 vaccine. V and J are TRBV27 and TRBJ2-6; D unresolved. The specimen was peripheral blood, collected 28 days after the second AZD1222 dose. CDR3 nucleotides: TGTGCCAGCAGTTTAAGGGGGGCCAACGTCCTGACTTTC. Its protein product is CASSLRGANVLTF.